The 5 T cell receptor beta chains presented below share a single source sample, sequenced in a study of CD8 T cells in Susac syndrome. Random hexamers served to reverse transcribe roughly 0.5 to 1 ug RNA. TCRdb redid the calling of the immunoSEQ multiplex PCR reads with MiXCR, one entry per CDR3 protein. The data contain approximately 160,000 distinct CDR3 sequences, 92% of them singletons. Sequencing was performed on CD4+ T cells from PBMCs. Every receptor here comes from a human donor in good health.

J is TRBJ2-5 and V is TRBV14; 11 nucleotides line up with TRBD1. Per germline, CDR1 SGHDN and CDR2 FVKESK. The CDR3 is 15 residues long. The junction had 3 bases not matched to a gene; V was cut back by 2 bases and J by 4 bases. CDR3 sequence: CASSQPGTGGETQYF. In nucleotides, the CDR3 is TGTGCCAGCAGCCAACCCGGGACAGGGGGAGAGACCCAGTACTTC.

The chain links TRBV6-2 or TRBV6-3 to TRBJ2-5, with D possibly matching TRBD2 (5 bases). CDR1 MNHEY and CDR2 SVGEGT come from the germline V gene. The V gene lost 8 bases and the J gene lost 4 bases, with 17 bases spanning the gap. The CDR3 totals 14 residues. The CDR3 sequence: CASGPRGVRETQYF. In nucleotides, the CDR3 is TGTGCCAGCGGACCACGGGGAGTCCGAGAGACCCAGTACTTC.

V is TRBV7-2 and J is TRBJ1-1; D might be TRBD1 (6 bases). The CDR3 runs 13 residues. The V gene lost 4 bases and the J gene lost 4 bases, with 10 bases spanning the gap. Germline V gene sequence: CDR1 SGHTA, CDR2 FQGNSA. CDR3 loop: CASSSRGVTEAFF. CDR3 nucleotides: TGTGCCAGCAGCTCGAGGGGGGTCACTGAAGCTTTCTTT.

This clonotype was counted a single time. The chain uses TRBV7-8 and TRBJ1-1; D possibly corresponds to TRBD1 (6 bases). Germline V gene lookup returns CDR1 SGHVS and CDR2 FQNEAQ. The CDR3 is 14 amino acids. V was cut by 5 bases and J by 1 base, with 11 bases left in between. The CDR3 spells CASSATGANTEAFF. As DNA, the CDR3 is TGTGCCAGCAGCGCGACAGGTGCGAACACTGAAGCTTTCTTT. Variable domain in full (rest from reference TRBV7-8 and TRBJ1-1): GAGVSQSPRYKVAKRGQDVALRCDPISGHVSLFWYQQALGQGPEFLTYFQNEAQLDKSGLPSDRFFAERPEGSVSTLKIQRTQQEDSAVYLCASSATGANTEAFFGQGTRLTVV.

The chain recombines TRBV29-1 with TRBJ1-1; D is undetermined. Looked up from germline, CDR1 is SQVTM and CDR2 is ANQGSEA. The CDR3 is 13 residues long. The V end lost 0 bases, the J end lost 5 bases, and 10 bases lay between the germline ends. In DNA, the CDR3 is TGCAGCGTTGAAGAAACGGGGAGAACTGAAGCTTTCTTT. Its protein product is CSVEETGRTEAFF.